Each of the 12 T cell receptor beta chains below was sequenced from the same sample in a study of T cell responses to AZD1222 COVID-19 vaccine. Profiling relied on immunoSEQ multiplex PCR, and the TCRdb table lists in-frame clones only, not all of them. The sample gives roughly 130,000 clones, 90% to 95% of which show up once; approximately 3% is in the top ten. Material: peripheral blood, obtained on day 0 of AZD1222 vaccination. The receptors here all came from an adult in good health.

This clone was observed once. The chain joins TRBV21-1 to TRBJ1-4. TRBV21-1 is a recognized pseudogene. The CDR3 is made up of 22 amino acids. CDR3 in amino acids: CASSKGPQWDQGRERSNEKLFF. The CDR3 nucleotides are TGTGCCAGCAGCAAAGGACCCCAATGGGACCAGGGTAGAGAGAGAAGCAATGAAAAACTGTTTTTT.

The CDR3 coding sequence is TGTGCCAGCAGGACACAGGGAGACTCTGGAAACACCATATATTTT. Residues: CASRTQGDSGNTIYF. The rearrangement links TRBV6-5 to TRBJ1-3, with a weak D call TRBD1 (6 bases). The germline gives CDR1 MNHEY, CDR2 SVGAGI. V lost 6 bases and J 0 bases, leaving 12 bases between the germline ends. This CDR3 has 15 residues.

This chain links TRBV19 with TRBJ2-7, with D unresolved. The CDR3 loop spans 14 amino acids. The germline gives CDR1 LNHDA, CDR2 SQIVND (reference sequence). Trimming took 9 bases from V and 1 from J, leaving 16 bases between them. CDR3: CASAISDESYEQYF. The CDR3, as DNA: TGTGCCAGCGCTATCTCGGACGAGTCCTACGAGCAGTACTTC.

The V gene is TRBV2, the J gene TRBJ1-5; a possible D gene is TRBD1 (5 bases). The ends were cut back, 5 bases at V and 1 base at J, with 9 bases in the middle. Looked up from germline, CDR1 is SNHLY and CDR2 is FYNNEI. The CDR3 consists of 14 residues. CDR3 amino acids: CASSKQASNQPQHF. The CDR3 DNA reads TGTGCCAGCAGTAAACAGGCCAGCAATCAGCCCCAGCATTTT.

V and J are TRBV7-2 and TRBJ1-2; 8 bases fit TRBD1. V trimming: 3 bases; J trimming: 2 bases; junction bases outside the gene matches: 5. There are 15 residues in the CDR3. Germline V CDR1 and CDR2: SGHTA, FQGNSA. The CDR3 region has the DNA TGTGCCAGCAGCTTCACAGGGGGGGGGAACTATGGCTACACCTTC. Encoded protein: CASSFTGGGNYGYTF.

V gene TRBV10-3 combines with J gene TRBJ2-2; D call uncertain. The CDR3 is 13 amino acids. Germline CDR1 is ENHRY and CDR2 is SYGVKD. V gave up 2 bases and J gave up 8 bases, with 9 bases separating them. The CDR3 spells CAISEVASGELFF. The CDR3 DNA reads TGTGCCATCAGTGAGGTTGCTTCTGGGGAGCTGTTTTTT.

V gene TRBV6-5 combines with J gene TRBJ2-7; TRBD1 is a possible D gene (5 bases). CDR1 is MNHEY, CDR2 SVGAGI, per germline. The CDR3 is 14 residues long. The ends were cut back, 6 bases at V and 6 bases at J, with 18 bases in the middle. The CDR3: CASSDSTAFGEQYF. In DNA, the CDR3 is TGTGCCAGCAGCGACTCGACAGCCTTTGGCGAGCAGTACTTC.

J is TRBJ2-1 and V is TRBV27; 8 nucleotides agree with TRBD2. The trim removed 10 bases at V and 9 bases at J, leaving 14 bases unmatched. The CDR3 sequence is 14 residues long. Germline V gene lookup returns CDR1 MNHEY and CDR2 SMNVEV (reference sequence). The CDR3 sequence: CATKEWTSPGEQFF. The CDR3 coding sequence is TGTGCCACCAAGGAGTGGACTAGCCCAGGTGAGCAGTTCTTC.

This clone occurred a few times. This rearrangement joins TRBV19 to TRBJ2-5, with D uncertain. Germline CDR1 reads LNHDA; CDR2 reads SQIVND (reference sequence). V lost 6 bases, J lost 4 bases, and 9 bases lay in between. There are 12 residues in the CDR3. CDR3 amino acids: CASRGNTETQYF. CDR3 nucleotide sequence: TGTGCCAGTAGGGGTAACACAGAGACCCAGTACTTC.

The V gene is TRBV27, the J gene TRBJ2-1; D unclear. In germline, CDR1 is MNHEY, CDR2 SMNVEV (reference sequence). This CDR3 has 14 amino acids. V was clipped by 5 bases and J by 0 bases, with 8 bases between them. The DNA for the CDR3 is TGTGCCAGCAGTCAGCCGGGCTCCTACAATGAGCAGTTCTTC. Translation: CASSQPGSYNEQFF.

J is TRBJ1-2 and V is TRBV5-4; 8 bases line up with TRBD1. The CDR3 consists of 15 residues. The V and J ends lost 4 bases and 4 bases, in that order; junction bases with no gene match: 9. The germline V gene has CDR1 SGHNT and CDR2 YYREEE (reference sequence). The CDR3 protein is CASSASSGGAYGYTF. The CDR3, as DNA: TGTGCCAGCAGCGCGAGCTCAGGGGGCGCCTATGGCTACACCTTC.

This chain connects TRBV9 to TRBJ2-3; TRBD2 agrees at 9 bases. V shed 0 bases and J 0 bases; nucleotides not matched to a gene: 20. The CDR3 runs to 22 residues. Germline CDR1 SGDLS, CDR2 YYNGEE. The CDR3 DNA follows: TGTGCCAGCAGCGTAGATGGCTTGTTTGGGACTAGCCGACCCTTTAGCACAGATACGCAGTATTTT. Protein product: CASSVDGLFGTSRPFSTDTQYF.